The clone carrying this T cell receptor (beta chain) was seen many times. The V gene lost 3 bases and the J gene lost 6 bases, with 20 bases spanning the gap. Germline CDR1 reads DFQATT; CDR2 reads SNEGSKA (reference sequence). CDR3 size: 16 residues. These data are taken from a study of blood T cells in healthy people across ages. Through a sample-barcoded 5' primer and a J-beta primer mix, a second PCR was run for about 6 to 11 cycles. With 12 random nucleotides, a template-switch adaptor tagged each individual cDNA molecule. TCRdb reprocessed the 5' RACE reads via MiXCR and lists one record per CDR3 protein. The top ten clones hold 20% to 25% of a sample with some 700,000 distinct CDR3 sequences, over 20% of them seen once.

This clonotype was obtained from an older man in good health. Sequences were obtained from blood. The chain recombines TRBV20-1 with TRBJ2-2, with D perhaps TRBD1 (6 bases). The CDR3, as DNA: TGCAGTGCTAGGGCCAGGGGACACGGTCCCGCCGGGGAGCTGTTTTTT. Amino acid sequence: CSARARGHGPAGELFF.